This TCR beta chain was sequenced for a study of cytomegalovirus exposure and HLA in healthy donors. The PCR employed 60 Vbeta primers together with 13 Jbeta primers. Repertoires were generated with immunoSEQ multiplex PCR, while TCRdb's copy carries only in-frame clones and drops some. The table has 120,000 or so clones, about three quarters seen once. As concerns this clone: Its antigen remains unidentified.

Overall study findings and caveats: HLA allele associations emerged for about 18,000 TCR beta sequences in a later analysis, at 0.05 false discovery rate.

The CDR3 is 14 residues long. The V and J ends lost 4 bases and 5 bases, in that order; junction bases with no gene match: 7. Germline CDR1 and CDR2: SGHKS and YYEKEE (reference sequence). The sample was PBMCs. This chain joins TRBV5-5 and TRBJ1-2; TRBD1 matches 8 bases. This sequence originates from a female donor in good health and CMV-seronegative. Here the CDR3 reads CASSPGQGTYGYTF. CDR3 DNA sequence: TGTGCCAGCAGCCCTGGACAGGGCACTTATGGCTACACCTTC.